This TCR beta chain is from a study of beta chain features in type 1 diabetes. Study-wide points: The study found that naive, central memory and Treg TCRB repertoires appeared more similar in patients than in healthy donors. There was no resolution here of whether HLA type influences TCRB rearrangement. Moderately but significantly shorter TCRB CDR3s were found in Type 1 diabetes patients in all four CD4+ subsets.

The germline V gene has CDR1 MRHNA and CDR2 SNTAGT. This CDR3 is 16 amino acids long. V was clipped by 6 bases and J by 1 base; unmatched bases: 9. This clone was seen more than once but under ten times. Its antigen is still unknown. Reverse transcription of all isolated RNA meant that expressed TCRB transcripts were sequenced. Method: immunoSEQ multiplex PCR; TCRdb's copy keeps in-frame clones and lacks some. Of 600,000 to 700,000 clones listed, 9.5% to 15% are singletons. Every donor had blood drawn once into heparin, roughly 120 mL on average. The chain recombines TRBV6-4 with TRBJ2-1, with 7 bases aligning to TRBD1. The sequence was collected from a man aged 30 to 39 with type 1 diabetes. Sequencing was done on a sample of naive CD4+ T cells from blood. Here the CDR3 DNA reads TGTGCCAGCAGCTTGACCGGGACAGCTTCCTACAATGAGCAGTTCTTC. Protein: CASSLTGTASYNEQFF.